This T cell receptor (beta chain) was profiled in a study of blood T cell repertoires in COVID-19. This clone was found once. Within the sample, other DNA sequences also encode this same CDR3. The CDR3 spans 14 residues. With V trimmed by 3 bases and J by 2 bases, 3 bases remained unmatched. Germline CDR1 DFQATT, CDR2 SNEGSKA (reference sequence). Per the authors' pipeline: Using reference gene primer amplification, nucleated cell counts were estimated. Measured with immunoSEQ multiplex PCR; TCRdb has only the in-frame clones, and not every one. V and J calls and clone size are those listed in that table; D and trimming were worked out from the DNA. The table lists 190,000 or so clones, about 85% of them singletons, with 7.5% to 10% in the top ten.

Sequenced sample: peripheral blood. The TCR was taken from a woman of 80 years or more with acute or convalescent COVID-19. V is TRBV20-1 and J is TRBJ1-5; 8 nucleotides agree with TRBD1. The CDR3 bases are TGCAGTGCTAGTGGCAGGGGGCGCAATCAGCCCCAGCATTTT. Residues: CSASGRGRNQPQHF.